This passage covers 18 T cell receptor beta chains from one sample sequenced in a study of T cells in Graves' hyperthyroidism and ophthalmopathy. TCR beta CDR3 region amplification was performed from RNA transcripts. The HTBI primer set was used in a first-round RT-PCR of the TCR CDR3. TCRdb reanalysed the multiplex PCR reads using MiXCR and keeps one entry per CDR3 protein. The sample records hundreds of thousands of distinct CDR3 sequences, roughly a sixth being singletons. Sequencing was done on a sample of blood. These receptors were obtained from a woman aged 50 to 65 with Graves' hyperthyroidism that later progressed to Graves' ophthalmopathy.

This clonotype was counted many times. The rearrangement joins TRBV3-1 to TRBJ2-5, with 12 bases identical to TRBD2. Germline-derived CDR1 and CDR2 are LGHDT and YNNKEL (reference sequence). The CDR3 has 18 residues. The trim removed 1 base at V and 6 bases at J, leaving 12 bases unmatched. The CDR3 DNA sequence: TGTGCCAGCAGCCAAGTTGGCCCTGGACTAGCGGGGTCGCAGACCCAGTACTTC. It yields the protein CASSQVGPGLAGSQTQYF.

This clonotype was seen once. The chain has TRBV6-2 or TRBV6-3 and TRBJ1-1, with D perhaps matching TRBD1 (6 bases). The CDR3 loop spans 15 amino acids. Per the germline V gene, CDR1 is MNHEY and CDR2 is SVGEGT. V was shortened by 2 bases and J by 1 base, with 11 bases between the two germline ends. CDR3 coding DNA: TGTGCCAGCAGTTACCGGGGGCAGCCGAACACTGAAGCTTTCTTT. The encoded protein is CASSYRGQPNTEAFF.

This clonotype was picked up many times. This sequence joins TRBV5-4 and TRBJ2-5, with TRBD1 identical over 8 bases. Germline V CDR1 and CDR2: SGHNT, YYREEE (reference sequence). The CDR3 has 15 amino acids. V lost 0 bases, J lost 7 bases, and 8 bases stayed unmatched. CDR3 nucleotide sequence: TGTGCCAGCAGCTTGGGAACAGGGGGGAGCGGGACCCAGTACTTC. It is translated as CASSLGTGGSGTQYF.

This clonotype came up many times. The rearrangement uses TRBV12-3 or TRBV12-4 and TRBJ2-1; D perhaps matches TRBD1 (7 bases). Between the trimmed V and J ends, which lost 5 bases and 3 bases, there was a span of 26 bases. The CDR3 totals 19 residues. The chain's CDR3 is CASSPRQGGYPVHYNEQFF. The CDR3 bases are TGTGCCAGCAGTCCCAGACAGGGAGGTTACCCCGTCCACTACAATGAGCAGTTCTTC.

This clonotype was detected many times. V is TRBV3-1 and J is TRBJ1-5; no definite D call. CDR3 length equals 14 residues. CDR1 and CDR2 from the germline V gene are LGHDT and YNNKEL (reference sequence). V was shortened by 1 base and J by 3 bases, with 7 bases between the two germline ends. CDR3 DNA sequence: TGTGCCAGCAGCCAAGTGGGGTTCAATCAGCCCCAGCATTTT. Residues: CASSQVGFNQPQHF.

This clonotype was picked up many times. The V call is TRBV5-1, the J call TRBJ2-3, with 13 positions matching TRBD2. With V trimmed by 9 bases and J by 8 bases, 9 bases remained unmatched. The CDR3 extends over 14 amino acids. Germline V gene lookup returns CDR1 SGHRS and CDR2 YFSETQ. This CDR3 reads CATSLAGGPSTQYF. Written as DNA, the CDR3 is TGCGCCACCTCACTAGCGGGGGGGCCATCTACGCAGTATTTT. Full variable domain (remainder filled in from reference TRBV5-1 and TRBJ2-3): KAGVTQTPRYLIKTRGQQVTLSCSPISGHRSVSWYQQTPGQGLQFLFEYFSETQRNKGNFPGRFSGRQFSNSRSEMNVSTLELGDSALYLCATSLAGGPSTQYFGPGTRLTVL.

This clonotype turned up a few times. The genes are TRBV20-1 and TRBJ2-3; maybe TRBD1 (6 bases). The CDR3 extends over 14 amino acids. V lost 1 base and J lost 2, with 10 bases in between. Germline-derived CDR1 and CDR2 are DFQATT and SNEGSKA (reference sequence). CDR3 DNA sequence: TGCAGTGCTAGAGCTCGGGACAACACAGATACGCAGTATTTT. It encodes CSARARDNTDTQYF.

This clonotype was detected ten times or more. This chain joins TRBV7-2 and TRBJ1-2; TRBD1 matches 10 bases. The V segment lost 4 bases and the J segment 4 bases; nucleotides outside the gene matches: 3. Germline lookup yields CDR1 SGHTA and CDR2 FQGNSA. The CDR3 spans 14 residues. The CDR3 here is CASSSRTGGYGYTF. For the CDR3, the DNA is TGTGCCAGCAGCTCGCGGACAGGGGGCTATGGCTACACCTTC.

On this clonotype itself: Relative to the germline gene, one junction end is altered; a read error may explain this. V usage is TRBV3-1 and J usage is TRBJ1-1; TRBD1 agrees at 10 bases. Germline CDR1 reads LGHDT; CDR2 reads YNNKEL (reference sequence). The CDR3 covers 15 residues. As DNA, the CDR3 is TGCGCCAGCAGTGAGTCTGACAGGGGGCTTACTGAAGCTTTCTTT. Its translation is CASSESDRGLTEAFF. Together with reference TRBV3-1 and TRBJ1-1, the CDR3 gives the full variable domain: DTAVSQTPKYLVTQMGNDKSIKCEQNLGHDTMYWYKQDSKKFLKIMFSYNNKELIINETVPNRFSPKSPDKAHLNLHINSLELGDSAVYFCASSESDRGLTEAFFGQGTRLTVV.

This clonotype was counted at least ten times. The V gene is TRBV11-2, the J gene TRBJ1-2; D ambiguous. The CDR3 covers 14 residues. The V and J ends lost 1 base and 0 bases respectively, with 6 bases between them. CDR1 SGHAT and CDR2 FQNNGV come from the germline V gene. The CDR3 region is CASSLGSTNYGYTF. The DNA of the CDR3 is TGTGCCAGCAGCTTAGGCTCAACTAACTATGGCTACACCTTC.

The V call is TRBV7-9, the J call TRBJ1-3, with 8 bases that match TRBD1. The germline V gene encodes CDR1 SEHNR and CDR2 FQNEAQ (reference sequence). This CDR3 has 13 amino acids. The junction had 4 bases not matched to a gene; V was cut back by 4 bases and J by 8 bases. CDR3 in DNA: TGTGCCAGCAGCTGGACAGGGTTGGACACCATATATTTT. Its protein is CASSWTGLDTIYF.

The genes are TRBV2 and TRBJ1-2; 9 nucleotides agree with TRBD1. Per germline, CDR1 SNHLY and CDR2 FYNNEI. CDR3 length: 14 amino acids. Trimming cost V 3 bases and J 2 bases; bases outside gene matches: 1. CDR3 residues: CASSEDRGNYGYTF. In DNA form, the CDR3 reads TGTGCCAGCAGTGAGGACAGGGGCAACTATGGCTACACCTTC.

This clonotype was found many times. This chain connects TRBV7-2 to TRBJ1-2, with D possibly being TRBD1 (6 bases). V was trimmed by 5 bases and J by 8 bases, leaving 18 bases between them. Germline lookup yields CDR1 SGHTA and CDR2 FQGNSA. The CDR3 is made up of 14 amino acids. CDR3 sequence reads: CASSPNRALGGYTF. As DNA, the CDR3 is TGTGCCAGCAGCCCCAACAGGGCCCTGGGCGGCTACACCTTC.

At least ten counts were recorded for this clonotype. The chain has TRBV12-3 or TRBV12-4 and TRBJ2-5; 7 bases are a match to TRBD1. V dropped 6 bases and J dropped 0; count of bases not matched to a gene: 7. The CDR3 length is 15 residues. The CDR3 DNA reads TGTGCCAGCAGACAGGGACAGCCGTACCAAGAGACCCAGTACTTC. Translating gives CASRQGQPYQETQYF.

With respect to this clonotype: Germline is not matched at one junction end, which may reflect a read error. The chain has TRBV5-1 and TRBJ2-7, with D tentatively TRBD1 (5 bases). This CDR3 spans 14 amino acids. Looked up from germline, CDR1 is SGHRS and CDR2 is YFSETQ. Here the CDR3 DNA reads TGCGTCAGCAGCTGGAAAGGGGAATCCTACGAGCAGTACTTC. This encodes CVSSWKGESYEQYF. Together with reference TRBV5-1 and TRBJ2-7, the CDR3 gives the full variable domain: KAGVTQTPRYLIKTRGQQVTLSCSPISGHRSVSWYQQTPGQGLQFLFEYFSETQRNKGNFPGRFSGRQFSNSRSEMNVSTLELGDSALYLCVSSWKGESYEQYFGPGTRLTVT.

This clonotype has a handful of counts. The V and J genes are TRBV12-3 or TRBV12-4 and TRBJ1-3; 9 bases line up with TRBD1. V lost 3 bases, J lost 2 bases, and 5 bases stayed unmatched. This CDR3 region has 16 residues. This CDR3 reads CASSFQGQGTGNTIYF. As DNA, the CDR3 is TGTGCCAGCAGTTTTCAGGGACAGGGAACTGGAAACACCATATATTTT.

This clonotype was counted only a few times. The V gene is TRBV6-1, the J gene TRBJ1-1; D uncertain. The CDR3 is 15 amino acids. The germline V and J ends were trimmed by 8 bases and 0 bases, with 16 bases remaining between them. Per the germline V gene, CDR1 is MNHNS and CDR2 is SASEGT. DNA of the CDR3: TGTGCCAGCCACCGTGGAGGATTCATGAACACTGAAGCTTTCTTT. Translating gives CASHRGGFMNTEAFF.

Only a few counts were recorded for this clonotype. The chain links TRBV7-2 to TRBJ2-1; D not certain. The CDR3 extends over 15 amino acids. Germline V lookup: CDR1 SGHTA, CDR2 FQGNSA. Deletions cut 4 bases from V and 4 bases from J, with 14 bases between. The CDR3 reads CASSSRRILYNEQFF. The CDR3 nucleotides are TGTGCCAGCAGCTCCAGACGGATCCTATACAATGAGCAGTTCTTC.